The sequence of this T cell receptor beta chain was determined in a study of T-cell reconstitution after alpha-beta-depleted transplantation in children. The sample holds many counts of this clonotype. Its antigen is undetermined. Preparation of the TCRbeta library used unique molecular identifiers. TCRdb ran MiXCR on the PCR reads and lists one entry per CDR3 protein. The table records some 43,000 distinct CDR3 sequences, around 9% of them present only once. General study findings and limits: T-cell counts and diversity at one year post-transplant came mainly from newly produced T cells. There were reportedly several hundred expanded graft clones from which alpha-beta T cells came about two months after transplant. Several patients had high TCRbeta diversity at day 60; it came from surviving recipient T cells and thymic progenitors.

The CDR3 is made up of 16 amino acids. Trimming shortened V by 4 bases and J by 4 bases, and 16 bases separated the two germline ends. Germline V gene data show CDR1 as ENHRY and CDR2 as SYGVKD. This chain connects TRBV10-3 to TRBJ2-2; tentative D call: TRBD2 (6 bases). The source is a male patient between 2 and 10 years old who had a stem cell transplant for chronic granulomatous disease, so the T cells may come from the graft donor. Sequencing used PBMCs, mostly from graft donor cells, obtained 60 days after TCRalphabeta/CD19-depleted stem cell transplant. The DNA of the CDR3 is TGTGCCATCAGTGCCGCCGGGACTCCCTCCACCGGGGAGCTGTTTTTT. Protein sequence: CAISAAGTPSTGELFF.